The 2 T cell receptor beta chains below all came from one sample that was sequenced in a study of shared clonotypes between healthy human individuals (dated by TCRdb to the early 2020s). For the CD8 naive samples, CD45RO-negative cells were positively selected for CCR7, yielding a CD45RA+CCR7+ population from which TemRA cells were excluded. To prepare the library, the immunoSEQ multiplex PCR assay was applied. Sourced from immuneACCESS, this table was stored by TCRdb with only in-frame sequences that have V and J called. A share of the clones is absent; for the studies checked, an unresolved V gene accounts for under half, and the remainder has no known explanation. The sample profile shows around 2,000,000 clones; 93% of them were found once. The top ten clonotypes cover more than 1.5% of the sample. Input material: naive CD8+ T cells from PBMCs. The sample's cell subset or site, from its label and the paper: CD45RA+CCR7+. These receptors came from a man aged 18 to 30 in good health. Some clones in this sample may be carry-over from other donors' samples.

V usage is TRBV28 and J usage is TRBJ2-5; 10 bases align to TRBD2. The CDR3 length is 17 residues. Germline-derived CDR1 and CDR2 are MDHEN and SYDVKM. The trim removed 2 bases at V and 4 bases at J, leaving 10 bases unmatched. The CDR3 DNA is TGTGCCAGCAGTTTAATAGCGGGAGGAGTTGGGAGAGAGACCCAGTACTTC. Amino acids: CASSLIAGGVGRETQYF.

V gene TRBV27 combines with J gene TRBJ1-1; perhaps TRBD1 as D (6 bases). The CDR3 has 15 amino acids. V lost 8 bases, J lost 6 bases, and 22 bases lay in between. Germline V gives CDR1 MNHEY, CDR2 SMNVEV (reference sequence). The CDR3 here is CASGLIWGAGAEAFF. DNA for the CDR3: TGTGCCAGCGGGCTAATTTGGGGGGCAGGGGCTGAAGCTTTCTTT.